The next 7 T cell receptor beta chains were all read from a single sample in a study of Ad26.COV2.S vaccination and SARS-CoV-2 variants. Generated by immunoSEQ multiplex PCR, the TCRdb table keeps only in-frame clones and is missing some. This sample has some 340,000 clones, with around four fifths found just once. Treatment described: roughly 18 received Ad26.COV2.S at low or high dose, single or two shots; a few received placebo; per-sample allocation not given. Repertoires come from day 63 after the first vaccine or placebo injection. Material: peripheral blood, obtained in a trial of Ad26.COV2.S vaccine versus placebo. All receptors derive from a person between 18 and 60 years old who received the Ad26.COV2.S COVID-19 vaccine or a placebo.

This chain links TRBV7-2 with TRBJ2-5; maybe TRBD2 (5 bases). CDR3 length equals 14 residues. Germline loops: CDR1 SGHTA, CDR2 FQGNSA. V lost 1 base and J 5 bases, leaving 11 bases between the germline ends. CDR3 in amino acids: CASSLVPGVETQYF. The CDR3 region has the DNA TGTGCCAGCAGCTTAGTCCCCGGGGTCGAGACCCAGTACTTC.

The chain has TRBV12-3 or TRBV12-4 and TRBJ1-1, with D uncertain. The length of the CDR3 is 12 residues. V lost 4 bases to trimming and J lost 7 bases, with 10 bases between them. The CDR3 DNA follows: TGTGCCAGCAGTTCCCAATATCATGAAGCTTTCTTT. Protein sequence: CASSSQYHEAFF.

The genes are TRBV18 and TRBJ2-1; 15 bases align to TRBD2. The junction had 3 bases not matched to a gene; V was cut back by 1 base and J by 5 bases. CDR1 and CDR2 (germline): KGHSH, LQKENI. The CDR3 is 17 residues long. The CDR3 DNA reads as TGTGCCAGCTCACCACGGACTAGCGGGGGGGCGGACAATGAGCAGTTCTTC. Its protein is CASSPRTSGGADNEQFF.

This clone was picked up a small number of times. The chain recombines TRBV6-1 with TRBJ2-7; 9 bases are a match to TRBD1. The CDR3 spans 15 residues. Germline lookup yields CDR1 MNHNS and CDR2 SASEGT. V shed 3 bases and J 2 bases; nucleotides not matched to a gene: 5. The CDR3 coding sequence is TGTGCCAGCAGTGACCCCGGGACAGGGACCTACGAGCAGTACTTC. Its protein product is CASSDPGTGTYEQYF.

This clone appeared a single time. J is TRBJ1-1 and V is TRBV27; D may be TRBD1 (6 bases). This CDR3 region has 15 residues. Trimming pared 5 bases from V and 2 bases from J, leaving 15 bases between. Germline V lookup: CDR1 MNHEY, CDR2 SMNVEV (reference sequence). The CDR3 nucleotides read TGTGCCAGCAGTACCGTCAGACAGGTAAACACTGAAGCTTTCTTT. Amino acid sequence: CASSTVRQVNTEAFF.

J is TRBJ1-2 and V is TRBV25-1; D is perhaps TRBD1 (5 bases). Trimming pared 3 bases from V and 4 bases from J, leaving 15 bases between. This CDR3 has 15 residues. Per germline, CDR1 MGHDK and CDR2 SYGVNS. The CDR3 is CASSDSGRGVYGYTF. CDR3 nucleotides: TGTGCCAGCAGTGACTCGGGACGGGGGGTCTATGGCTACACCTTC.

The J gene is TRBJ2-1, the V gene TRBV3-1 (or the pseudogene TRBV3-2), with TRBD2 as a possible D gene (5 bases). This CDR3 has 15 amino acids. CDR1 and CDR2 (germline): LGHDT, YNNKEL (reference sequence). Trimming cost V 4 bases and J 5 bases, with 15 bases left between them. The CDR3 sequence is CASSRPGSGDNEQFF. The CDR3 DNA is TGTGCCAGCAGCCGGCCCGGGTCCGGGGACAATGAGCAGTTCTTC.